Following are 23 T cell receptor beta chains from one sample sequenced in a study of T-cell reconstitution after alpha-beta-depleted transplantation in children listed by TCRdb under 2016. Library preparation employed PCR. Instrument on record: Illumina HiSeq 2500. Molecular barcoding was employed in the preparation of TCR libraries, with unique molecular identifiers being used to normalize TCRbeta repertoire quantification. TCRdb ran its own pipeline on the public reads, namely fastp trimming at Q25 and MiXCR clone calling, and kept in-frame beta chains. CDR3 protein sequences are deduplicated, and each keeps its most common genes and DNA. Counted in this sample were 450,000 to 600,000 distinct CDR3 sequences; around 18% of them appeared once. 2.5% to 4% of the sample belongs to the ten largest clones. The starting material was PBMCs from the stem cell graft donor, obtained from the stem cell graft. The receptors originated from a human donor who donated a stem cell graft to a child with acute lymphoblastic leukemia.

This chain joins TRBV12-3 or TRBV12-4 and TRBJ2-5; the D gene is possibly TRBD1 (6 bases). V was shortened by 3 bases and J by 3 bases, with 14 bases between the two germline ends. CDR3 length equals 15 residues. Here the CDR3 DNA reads TGTGCCAGCAGTTTGTGGGAACAGGGTGAAGAGACCCAGTACTTC. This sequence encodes CASSLWEQGEETQYF.

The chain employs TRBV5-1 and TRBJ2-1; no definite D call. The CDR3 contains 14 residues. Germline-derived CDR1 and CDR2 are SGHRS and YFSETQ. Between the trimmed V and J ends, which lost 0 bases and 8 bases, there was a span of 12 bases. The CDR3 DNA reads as TGCGCCAGCAGCTTGGCAATAGTCTTCGATGAGCAGTTCTTC. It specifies CASSLAIVFDEQFF.

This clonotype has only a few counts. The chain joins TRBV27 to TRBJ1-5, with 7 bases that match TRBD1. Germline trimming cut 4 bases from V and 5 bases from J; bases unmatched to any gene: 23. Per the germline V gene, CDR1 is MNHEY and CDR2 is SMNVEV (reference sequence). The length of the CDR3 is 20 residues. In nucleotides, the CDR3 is TGTGCCAGCAGTTCCACCTTACACAGGGGAGGAGGGTATGTAGATCAGCCCCAGCATTTT. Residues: CASSSTLHRGGGYVDQPQHF.

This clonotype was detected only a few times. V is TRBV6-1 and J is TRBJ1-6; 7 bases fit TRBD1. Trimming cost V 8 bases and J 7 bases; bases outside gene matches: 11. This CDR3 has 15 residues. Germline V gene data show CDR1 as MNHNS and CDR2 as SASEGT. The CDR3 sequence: CASGLRDSRNSPLHF. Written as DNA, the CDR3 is TGTGCCAGCGGACTCCGGGACAGTCGAAATTCACCCCTCCACTTT.

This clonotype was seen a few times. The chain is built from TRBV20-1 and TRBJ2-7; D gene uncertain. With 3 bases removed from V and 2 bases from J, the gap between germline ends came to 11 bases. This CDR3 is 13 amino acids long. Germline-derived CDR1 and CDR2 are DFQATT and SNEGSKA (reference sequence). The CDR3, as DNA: TGCAGTGCTAGCGACCCCCTAGCCTACGAGCAGTACTTC. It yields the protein CSASDPLAYEQYF.

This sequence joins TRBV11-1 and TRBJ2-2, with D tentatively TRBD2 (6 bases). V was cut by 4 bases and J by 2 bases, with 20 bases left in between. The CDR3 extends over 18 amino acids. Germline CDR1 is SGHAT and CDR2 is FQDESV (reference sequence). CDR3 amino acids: CASSSNPWGGANTGELFF. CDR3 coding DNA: TGTGCCAGCAGCTCCAACCCATGGGGCGGGGCTAACACCGGGGAGCTGTTTTTT.

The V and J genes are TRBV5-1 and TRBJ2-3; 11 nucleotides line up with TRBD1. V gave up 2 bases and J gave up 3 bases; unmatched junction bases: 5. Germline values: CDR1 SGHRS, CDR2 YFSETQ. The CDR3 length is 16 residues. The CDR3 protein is CASSFAGTGGTDTQYF. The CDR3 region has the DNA TGCGCCAGCAGCTTTGCCGGGACAGGGGGAACAGATACGCAGTATTTT.

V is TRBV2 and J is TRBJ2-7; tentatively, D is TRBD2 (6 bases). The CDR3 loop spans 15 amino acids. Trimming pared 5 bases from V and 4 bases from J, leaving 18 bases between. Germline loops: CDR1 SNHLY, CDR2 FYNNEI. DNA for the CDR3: TGTGCCAGCAGTCAAGACAGCCTAGCGCGGTACGAGCAGTACTTC. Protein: CASSQDSLARYEQYF.

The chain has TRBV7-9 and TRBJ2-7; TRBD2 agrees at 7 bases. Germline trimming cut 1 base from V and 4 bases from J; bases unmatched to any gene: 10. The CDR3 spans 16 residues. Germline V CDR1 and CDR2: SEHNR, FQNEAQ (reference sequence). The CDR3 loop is CASSLERDFRGYEQYF. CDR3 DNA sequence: TGTGCCAGCAGCTTAGAGCGGGACTTCCGAGGGTACGAGCAGTACTTC.

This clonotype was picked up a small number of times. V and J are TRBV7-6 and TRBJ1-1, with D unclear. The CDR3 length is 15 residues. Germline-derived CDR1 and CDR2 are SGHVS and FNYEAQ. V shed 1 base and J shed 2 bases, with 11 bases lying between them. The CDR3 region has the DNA TGTGCCAGCAGCTTAGACGGTAACGGCAACACTGAAGCTTTCTTT. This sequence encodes CASSLDGNGNTEAFF.

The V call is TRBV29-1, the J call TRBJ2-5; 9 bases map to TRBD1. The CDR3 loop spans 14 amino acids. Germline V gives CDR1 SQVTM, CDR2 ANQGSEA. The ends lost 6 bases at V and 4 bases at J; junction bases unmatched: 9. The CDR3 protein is CSVAGTGTVETQYF. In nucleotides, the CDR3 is TGCAGCGTAGCCGGGACAGGGACAGTAGAGACCCAGTACTTC. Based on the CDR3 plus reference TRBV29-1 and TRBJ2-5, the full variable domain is SAVISQKPSRDICQRGTSLTIQCQVDSQVTMMFWYRQQPGQSLTLIATANQGSEATYESGFVIDKFPISRPNLTFSTLTVSNMSPEDSSIYLCSVAGTGTVETQYFGPGTRLLVL.

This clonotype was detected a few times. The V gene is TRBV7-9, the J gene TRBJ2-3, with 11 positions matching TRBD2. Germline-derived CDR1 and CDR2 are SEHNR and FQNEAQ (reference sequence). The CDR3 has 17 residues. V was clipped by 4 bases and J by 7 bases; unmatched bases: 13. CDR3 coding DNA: TGTGCCAGCAGCTACGGGACTAGCGGTTTCGCCGGGAATACGCAGTATTTT. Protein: CASSYGTSGFAGNTQYF.

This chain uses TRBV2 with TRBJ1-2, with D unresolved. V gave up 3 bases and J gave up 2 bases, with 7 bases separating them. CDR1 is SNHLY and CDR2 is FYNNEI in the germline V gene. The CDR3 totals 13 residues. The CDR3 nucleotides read TGTGCCAGCAGTGAGGACTGGAACTATGGCTACACCTTC. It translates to CASSEDWNYGYTF.

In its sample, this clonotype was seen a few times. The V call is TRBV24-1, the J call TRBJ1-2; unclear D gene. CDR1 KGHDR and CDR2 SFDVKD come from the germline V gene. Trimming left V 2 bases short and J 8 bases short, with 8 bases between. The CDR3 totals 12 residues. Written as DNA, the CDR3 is TGTGCCACCAGTGATTCTGACAACGGCTACACCTTC. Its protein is CATSDSDNGYTF.

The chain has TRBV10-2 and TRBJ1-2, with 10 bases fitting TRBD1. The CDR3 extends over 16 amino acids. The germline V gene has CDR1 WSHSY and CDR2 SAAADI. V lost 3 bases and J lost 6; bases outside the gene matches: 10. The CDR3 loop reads CASSDWTGGKVHGYTF. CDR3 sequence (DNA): TGCGCCAGCAGTGACTGGACAGGGGGTAAGGTCCATGGCTACACCTTC.

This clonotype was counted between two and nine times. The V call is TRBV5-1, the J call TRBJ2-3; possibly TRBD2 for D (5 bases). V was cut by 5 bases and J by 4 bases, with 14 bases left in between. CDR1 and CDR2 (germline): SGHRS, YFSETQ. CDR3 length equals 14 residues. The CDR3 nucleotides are TGCGCCAGCAGACCGTTCGCCGGGGCAGATACGCAGTATTTT. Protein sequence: CASRPFAGADTQYF.

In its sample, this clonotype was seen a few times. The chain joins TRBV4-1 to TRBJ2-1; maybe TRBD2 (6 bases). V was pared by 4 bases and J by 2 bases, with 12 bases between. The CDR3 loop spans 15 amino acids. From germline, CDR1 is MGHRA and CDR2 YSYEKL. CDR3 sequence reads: CASSPTSSPYNEQFF. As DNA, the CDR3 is TGCGCCAGCAGCCCAACTAGCTCTCCCTACAATGAGCAGTTCTTC.

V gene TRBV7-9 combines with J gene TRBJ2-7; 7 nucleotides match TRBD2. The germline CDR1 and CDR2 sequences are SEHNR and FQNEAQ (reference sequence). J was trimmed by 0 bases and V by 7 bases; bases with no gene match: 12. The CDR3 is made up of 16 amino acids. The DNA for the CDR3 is TGTGCCAGCACCCTACATCGGGGCGGGAGCTCCTACGAGCAGTACTTC. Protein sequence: CASTLHRGGSSYEQYF.

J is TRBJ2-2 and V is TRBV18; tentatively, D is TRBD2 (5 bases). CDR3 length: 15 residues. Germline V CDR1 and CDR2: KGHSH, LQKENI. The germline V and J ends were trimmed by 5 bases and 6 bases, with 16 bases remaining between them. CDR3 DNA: TGTGCCAGCTCAACCTTGGACTCCAGCCCCGGGGAGCTGTTTTTT. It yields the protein CASSTLDSSPGELFF.

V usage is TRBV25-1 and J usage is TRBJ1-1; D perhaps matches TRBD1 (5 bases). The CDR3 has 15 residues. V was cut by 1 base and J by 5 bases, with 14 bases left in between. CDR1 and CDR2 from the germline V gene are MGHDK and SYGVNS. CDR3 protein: CASSEFWGPGTEAFF. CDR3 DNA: TGTGCCAGCAGTGAATTTTGGGGCCCCGGGACTGAAGCTTTCTTT.

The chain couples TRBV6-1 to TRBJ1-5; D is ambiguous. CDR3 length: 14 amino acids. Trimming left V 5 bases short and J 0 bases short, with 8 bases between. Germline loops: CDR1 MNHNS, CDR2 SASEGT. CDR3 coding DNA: TGTGCCAGCAGTCGGGAGCTTAGCAATCAGCCCCAGCATTTT. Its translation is CASSRELSNQPQHF.

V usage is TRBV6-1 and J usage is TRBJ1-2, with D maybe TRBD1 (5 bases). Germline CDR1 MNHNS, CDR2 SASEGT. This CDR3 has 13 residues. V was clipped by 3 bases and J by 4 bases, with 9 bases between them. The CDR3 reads CASSEGRIYGYTF. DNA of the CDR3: TGTGCCAGCAGTGAGGGACGGATCTATGGCTACACCTTC.

The DNA of the CDR3 is TGTGCCACCAGCAGAGATATGGGGGGATTCGGGAACACTGAAGCTTTCTTT. Residues: CATSRDMGGFGNTEAFF. The chain carries TRBV15 and TRBJ1-1; tentatively, D is TRBD1 (5 bases). V was shortened by 0 bases and J by 1 base, with 15 bases between the two germline ends. This CDR3 comprises 17 residues. Germline CDR1 and CDR2: LNHNV and YYDKDF (reference sequence). Complete variable domain (other parts from reference TRBV15 and TRBJ1-1): DAMVIQNPRYQVTQFGKPVTLSCSQTLNHNVMYWYQQKSSQAPKLLFHYYDKDFNNEADTPDNFQSRRPNTSFCFLDIRSPGLGDTAMYLCATSRDMGGFGNTEAFFGQGTRLTVV.